These 5 T cell receptor beta chains share one sample of origin, sequenced in a study of lung T cells in sarcoidosis with Löfgren's syndrome. TCRdb passed the reads through MiXCR, listing each CDR3 protein once. In the table there are tens of thousands of distinct CDR3 sequences, around 21% of which are singletons. Input material: CD4+ T cells from PBMCs. The source of these receptors is a human donor with sarcoidosis (Löfgren's syndrome or another form), or a control subject (not recorded which).

The gene calls are TRBV11-2 and TRBJ2-5; a possible D gene is TRBD2 (5 bases). The CDR3 covers 13 residues. Germline V gives CDR1 SGHAT, CDR2 FQNNGV. Trimming stripped 5 bases from V and 3 bases from J, with 10 bases between. CDR3 in DNA: TGTGCCAGCAGCCGAGGGAGAGAAGAGACCCAGTACTTC. This gives the protein CASSRGREETQYF.

This clonotype appeared many times. The CDR3 DNA follows: TGTGCCAGCAGTTCGGCCAAACTAGCGGGAGGGCCTTATGAGCAGTTCTTC. Translated: CASSSAKLAGGPYEQFF. The chain is built from TRBV27 and TRBJ2-1; 13 bases fit TRBD2. J gave up 8 bases and V 4 bases, and 11 bases lay outside the gene matches. Germline V gene lookup returns CDR1 MNHEY and CDR2 SMNVEV (reference sequence). The CDR3 extends over 17 amino acids.

This clonotype occurred many times. The gene calls are TRBV20-1 and TRBJ1-3; D perhaps matches TRBD1 (6 bases). CDR1 and CDR2 (germline): DFQATT, SNEGSKA (reference sequence). The CDR3 is made up of 15 amino acids. V was trimmed by 2 bases and J by 0 bases, leaving 11 bases between them. The CDR3 loop is CSARNRVNSGNTIYF. The CDR3 DNA follows: TGCAGTGCTAGAAACAGGGTTAACTCTGGAAACACCATATATTTT.

Ten or more counts support this clonotype. The genes are TRBV6-6 and TRBJ2-3, with 7 bases aligning to TRBD1. The V gene's germline CDR1 is MNHNY and CDR2 SVGAGI (reference sequence). Trimming took 1 base from V and 2 from J; bases not matched to a gene: 6. This CDR3 has 16 amino acids. The CDR3: CASSYWAGGTTDTQYF. Here the CDR3 DNA reads TGTGCCAGCAGTTACTGGGCAGGGGGAACCACAGATACGCAGTATTTT.

The sample holds one count of this clonotype. V is TRBV9 and J is TRBJ2-5; D possibly corresponds to TRBD2 (5 bases). Germline V lookup: CDR1 SGDLS, CDR2 YYNGEE. The CDR3 extends over 17 amino acids. V gave up 1 base and J gave up 2 bases, with 18 bases separating them. CDR3 sequence reads: CASSVSPLLREQETQYF. For the CDR3, the DNA is TGTGCCAGCAGCGTAAGCCCGCTTTTGAGGGAGCAAGAGACCCAGTACTTC. Variable domain in full (rest from reference TRBV9 and TRBJ2-5): DSGVTQTPKHLITATGQRVTLRCSPRSGDLSVYWYQQSLDQGLQFLIQYYNGEERAKGNILERFSAQQFPDLHSELNLSSLELGDSALYFCASSVSPLLREQETQYFGPGTRLLVL.